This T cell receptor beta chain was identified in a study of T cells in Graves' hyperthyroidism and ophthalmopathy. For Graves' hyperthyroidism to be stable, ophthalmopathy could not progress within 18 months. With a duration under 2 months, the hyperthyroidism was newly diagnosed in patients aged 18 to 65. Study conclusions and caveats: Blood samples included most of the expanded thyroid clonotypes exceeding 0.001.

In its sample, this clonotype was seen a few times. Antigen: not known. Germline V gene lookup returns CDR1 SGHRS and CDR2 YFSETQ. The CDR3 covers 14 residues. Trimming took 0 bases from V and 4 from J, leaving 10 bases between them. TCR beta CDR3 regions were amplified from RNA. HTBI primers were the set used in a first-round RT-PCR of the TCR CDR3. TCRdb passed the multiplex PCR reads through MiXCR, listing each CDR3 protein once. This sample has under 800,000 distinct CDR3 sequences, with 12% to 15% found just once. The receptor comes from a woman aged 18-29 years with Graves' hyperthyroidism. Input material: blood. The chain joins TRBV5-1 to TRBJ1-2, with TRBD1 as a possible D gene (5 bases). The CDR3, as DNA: TGCGCCAGCAGCTTGGCCGGGACTCCCTATGGCTACACCTTC. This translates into CASSLAGTPYGYTF. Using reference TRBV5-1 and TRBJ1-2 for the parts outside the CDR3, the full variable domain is KAGVTQTPRYLIKTRGQQVTLSCSPISGHRSVSWYQQTPGQGLQFLFEYFSETQRNKGNFPGRFSGRQFSNSRSEMNVSTLELGDSALYLCASSLAGTPYGYTFGSGTRLTVV.